This T cell receptor (beta chain) stems from a study of cytomegalovirus exposure and HLA in healthy donors. Researchers ran the PCR with 60 Vbeta and 13 Jbeta primers. The assay was immunoSEQ multiplex PCR, and TCRdb's table has in-frame clones only and misses some. Of 74,000 or so clones listed, approximately 71% were seen once; the top ten hold less than 8%. V dropped 10 bases and J dropped 3 bases, with 18 bases sitting between them. Germline lookup yields CDR1 MNHEY and CDR2 SMNVEV (reference sequence). CDR3 length: 14 residues. Study-level points and caveats: Presence/absence results assume similar sequencing depth per donor, which may not hold. TCR beta sequences reportedly predicted the HLA-A and HLA-B alleles of most subjects accurately. In a later analysis, common viral pathogens appeared linked to several of the most significant clusters. The authors later linked a missense DCLRE1C variant to TCR beta V- and J-gene trimming.

This clone was found a few times. The antigen is undetermined. The J gene is TRBJ1-2, the V gene TRBV27; TRBD1 might be the D (6 bases). Sequences were obtained from PBMCs. The sequence came from a woman aged 40-49 years in good health and CMV-seronegative. CDR3 in amino acids: CATRKKGVDYGYTF. As DNA, the CDR3 is TGTGCCACGAGAAAGAAGGGGGTAGACTATGGCTACACCTTC.